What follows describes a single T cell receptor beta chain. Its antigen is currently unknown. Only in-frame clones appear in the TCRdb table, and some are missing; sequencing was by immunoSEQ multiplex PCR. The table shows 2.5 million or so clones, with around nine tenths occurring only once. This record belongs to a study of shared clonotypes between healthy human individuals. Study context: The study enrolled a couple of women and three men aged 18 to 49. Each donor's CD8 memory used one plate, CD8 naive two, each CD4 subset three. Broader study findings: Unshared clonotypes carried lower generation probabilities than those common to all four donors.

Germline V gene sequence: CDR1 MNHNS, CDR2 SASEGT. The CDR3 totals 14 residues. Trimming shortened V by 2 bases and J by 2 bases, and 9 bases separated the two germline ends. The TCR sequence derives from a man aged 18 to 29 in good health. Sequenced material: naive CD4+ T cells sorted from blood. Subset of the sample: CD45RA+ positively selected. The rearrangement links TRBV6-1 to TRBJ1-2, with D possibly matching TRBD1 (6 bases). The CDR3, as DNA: TGTGCCAGCAGTGAAAGGGACATGAACTATGGCTACACCTTC. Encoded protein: CASSERDMNYGYTF.